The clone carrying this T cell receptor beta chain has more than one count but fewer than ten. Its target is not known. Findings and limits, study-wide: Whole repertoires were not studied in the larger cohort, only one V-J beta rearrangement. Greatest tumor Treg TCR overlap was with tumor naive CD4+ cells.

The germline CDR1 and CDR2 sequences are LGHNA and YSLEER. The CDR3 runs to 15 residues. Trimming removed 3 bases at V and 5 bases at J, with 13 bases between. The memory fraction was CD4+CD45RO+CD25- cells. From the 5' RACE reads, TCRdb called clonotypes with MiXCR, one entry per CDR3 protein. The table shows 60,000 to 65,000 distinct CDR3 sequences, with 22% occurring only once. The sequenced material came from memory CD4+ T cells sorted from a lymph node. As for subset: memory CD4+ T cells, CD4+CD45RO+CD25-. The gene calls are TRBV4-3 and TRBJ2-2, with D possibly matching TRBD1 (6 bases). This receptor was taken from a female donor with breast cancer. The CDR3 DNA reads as TGCGCCAGCAGCCAGGGGGCGGGTCAGACCGGGGAGCTGTTTTTT. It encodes CASSQGAGQTGELFF.